The present entry profiles one TCR beta chain with its context. Repertoires were generated with immunoSEQ multiplex PCR, while TCRdb's copy carries only in-frame clones and drops some. The table lists some 250,000 clones, roughly 79% of them singletons. The sample belongs to a study of blood T cell repertoires in COVID-19. The V end was cut by 0 bases, the J end by 2 bases, with 19 bases between. Germline V gene lookup returns CDR1 SGHVS and CDR2 FQNEAQ. The CDR3 runs 18 residues. The rearrangement joins TRBV7-8 to TRBJ1-1; D might be TRBD1 (6 bases). The sequencing sample was made of PBMCs or T cells enriched from blood (not recorded which). The receptor comes from a middle-aged man who had recovered from COVID-19. CDR3 sequence (DNA): TGTGCCAGCAGCTTAGCCCCCGGGACACTTTTCCCTAACACTGAAGCTTTCTTT. Its translation: CASSLAPGTLFPNTEAFF.